This T cell receptor beta chain appears in the sequencing data of a study of regulatory T cells in long-lasting Graves disease. Study-wide findings and caveats: With a small sample size, accuracy may have been reduced. Persistent disease exhibited a predilection for TRBV28, TRBJ1-2 and TRBJ2-5.

This clonotype was counted a few times. Its antigen is as yet unknown. One end of the junction is discordant with germline, which a read error may explain. Time point noted: newly diagnosed GD, antithyroid drugs for less than 3 months. The TCR library was prepared using RNA isolated from PBMCs. Combining iRepertoire HTBI primers with Arm-PCR of CDR3 regions, the authors built TCR beta libraries. MiXCR, applied by TCRdb to the multiplex PCR reads, yields one record per CDR3 protein. The table lists roughly 610,000 distinct CDR3 sequences, under 20% of them singletons. Germline CDR1 and CDR2: LGHDT and YNNKEL (reference sequence). The CDR3 sequence is 12 residues long. The same data also went into a second study, on T cells in Graves' hyperthyroidism and ophthalmopathy. That report adds: During a first-round RT-PCR of the TCR CDR3, the HTBI primer set was used. The model identified upcoming ophthalmopathy a median 6.5 months ahead of onset.

This sequence was found in a woman between 25 and 40 years old with Graves disease. The sample in question was peripheral blood mononuclear cells (PBMCs), obtained at new diagnosis, from a patient treated with antithyroid drugs. This chain joins TRBV3-1 and TRBJ2-7, with no clear D. CDR3 DNA sequence: TGTGCCAGCAGTCAAGATGGGAACGAGCAGTACTTC. Protein product: CASSQDGNEQYF.